The present TCR beta chain was sequenced within a study of shared clonotypes between healthy human individuals. Study-wide results and caveats: Limited genetic and exposure-history diversity came from having few donors. An anticipated effect of sequencing depth on clonotype sharing among donors was recognized. Several donors showed sharing of about 4.8% of naive CD4 clonotypes.

In regard to this clone: The antigen is not known.

The donors, all of them Caucasian adults, lived in Nashville, Tennessee. CDR3 length: 15 amino acids. V trimming: 3 bases; J trimming: 6 bases; junction bases outside the gene matches: 6. Germline lookup yields CDR1 KGHSH and CDR2 LQKENI. The method was immunoSEQ multiplex PCR; TCRdb's version includes in-frame clones alone and lacks a portion of them. This table holds 1,500,000 or so clones, roughly 96% found once. The sequenced sample was naive CD4+ T cells sorted from blood. Subset defined: CD45RA+ positively selected. The sequence derives from a man aged 25-45 years in good health. V usage is TRBV18 and J usage is TRBJ2-1, with 9 bases aligning to TRBD1. The CDR3 region has the DNA TGTGCCAGCTCACCCCGGGACAGGGAGGCCAATGAGCAGTTCTTC. This encodes CASSPRDREANEQFF.